This TCR beta chain comes out of a study of untreated major depressive disorder. There are 14 residues in the CDR3. V was trimmed by 7 bases and J by 5 bases, leaving 18 bases between them. Germline CDR1 is SGDLS and CDR2 is YYNGEE. Study-wide results and limits: The small study sample limits how generally findings apply.

Every depressed patient was matched in pairs with a non-depressed control on sex, age, current smoking status and body mass index. Roughly 32 ml of blood was drawn into EDTA tubes. Regarding this clone: The antigen is not known.

TCRdb keeps only in-frame clones here, not all; method: immunoSEQ multiplex PCR. The data contain fewer than 25,000 clones, 85% to 90% of them singletons. This clonotype was sampled from a woman aged 30 to 39 in good health. The sample taken for sequencing was CD4+ T cells from PBMCs. The chain combines TRBV9 with TRBJ1-2, with D uncertain. CDR3 coding DNA: TGTGCCAGCGGAGGAATAGGGTTAGAATATGGCTACACCTTC. Amino acid sequence: CASGGIGLEYGYTF.